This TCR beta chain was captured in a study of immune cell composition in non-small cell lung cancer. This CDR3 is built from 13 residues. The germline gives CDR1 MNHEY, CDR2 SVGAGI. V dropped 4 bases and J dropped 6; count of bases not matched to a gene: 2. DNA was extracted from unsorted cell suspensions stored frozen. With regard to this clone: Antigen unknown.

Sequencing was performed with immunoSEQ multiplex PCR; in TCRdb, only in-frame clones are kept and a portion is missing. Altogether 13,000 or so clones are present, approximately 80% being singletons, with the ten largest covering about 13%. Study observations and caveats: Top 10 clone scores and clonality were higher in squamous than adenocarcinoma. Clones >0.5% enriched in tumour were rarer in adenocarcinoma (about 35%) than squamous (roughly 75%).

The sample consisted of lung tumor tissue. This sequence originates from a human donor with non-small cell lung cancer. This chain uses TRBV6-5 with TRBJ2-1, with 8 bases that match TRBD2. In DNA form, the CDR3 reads TGTGCCAGCAGTTTCGGACTAGCCAATGAGCAGTTCTTC. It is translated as CASSFGLANEQFF.